The sequence of this T cell receptor beta chain was determined in a study of blood T cell repertoires in COVID-19. Study summary: Spain, Italy and the United States supplied samples that represented acute and convalescent COVID-19. T cells, B-cell-depleted T cells, or PBMCs supplied cDNA or gDNA.

Per the authors' pipeline: Nucleated cell counts were estimated from reference gene primer amplification. Assay used: immunoSEQ multiplex PCR; TCRdb lists only in-frame clones, some missing. V and J calls plus clone size are reproduced from that table; the DNA served to infer D and trimming. This sample has over 200,000 clones, with 84% found just once. Sequencing input: peripheral blood. This receptor was obtained from a man in his fifties or sixties with active or convalescent COVID-19.

CDR3 DNA sequence: TGTGCCAGCAGTTTACCTAGGGACAGGGGCGAAAAACTGTTTTTT. Its protein product is CASSLPRDRGEKLFF. The chain recombines TRBV28 with TRBJ1-4, with TRBD1 identical over 10 bases. Germline CDR1 and CDR2: MDHEN and SYDVKM. CDR3 size: 15 residues. The V and J ends lost 2 bases and 8 bases, in that order; junction bases with no gene match: 5.